The clone carrying this T cell receptor (beta chain) was detected ten times or more. Its target is unknown. The data were taken from a study of response to subunit inactivated influenza vaccine. The V end was cut by 7 bases, the J end by 4 bases, with 16 bases between. Germline values: CDR1 GTSNPN, CDR2 SVGIG (reference sequence). This CDR3 region has 13 residues. Study results and caveats: T cells newly recruited by each seasonal influenza vaccination are few, the authors suggested.

TCRdb processed the RT-PCR reads anew with MiXCR; each CDR3 protein has one entry. The sample yields some 500,000 distinct CDR3 sequences, 16% seen once. The sample consisted of CD4+ T cells sorted from PBMCs, taken around 2 years after vaccination. This chain links TRBV30 with TRBJ1-1; no clear D gene. This clonotype was obtained from a man aged 50 to 69 who received an inactivated influenza vaccine. CDR3 nucleotides: TGTGCCTCCGACGGACTTGGTCGCACTGAAGCTTTCTTT. Protein sequence: CASDGLGRTEAFF.